The T cell receptor (beta chain) under discussion was sequenced for a study of T-cell reconstitution after alpha-beta-depleted transplantation in children. The TCRbeta library incorporated unique molecular identifiers. MiXCR, run by TCRdb on the PCR reads, gives a single entry per CDR3 protein. Altogether roughly 500,000 distinct CDR3 sequences are present, over 25% being singletons, with the ten largest covering under 3%. The CDR3 contains 16 residues. CDR1 MNHEY and CDR2 SVGEGT come from the germline V gene. The V segment lost 1 base and the J segment 2 bases; nucleotides outside the gene matches: 5.

The V gene is TRBV6-2 or TRBV6-3, the J gene TRBJ2-1; TRBD2 aligns across 7 bases. Source: PBMCs from the stem cell graft donor, taken from the stem cell graft. The sequence came from a human donor who donated a stem cell graft to a child with aplastic anemia. The CDR3 DNA reads as TGTGCCAGCAGTTACTTCGGCGGGAGTACCTACAATGAGCAGTTCTTC. Translating gives CASSYFGGSTYNEQFF.